This T cell receptor beta chain was identified during a study of shared clonotypes between healthy human individuals. Study-wide context: The donors, a couple of women and a few men, were aged 18 to 49. A donor's plate count was three for CD4 naive and three for CD4 memory; CD8 naive had two and CD8 memory one.

Replicate PCRs from sorted subsets contained 200 ng DNA, which is 29,000 or so T cell genomes. Using immunoSEQ multiplex PCR, the repertoire was profiled, and TCRdb retains in-frame clones only, with some absent. The sample lists 150,000 to 200,000 clones; about 93% were seen once. CDR1 is SGHRS and CDR2 is YFSETQ in the germline V gene. This CDR3 has 16 amino acids. Unmatched junction bases numbered 11, after V lost 3 bases and J lost 5 bases. The sample comprised naive CD4+ T cells sorted from blood. The subset is: CD45RA+ positively selected. The receptor's source is a woman in her 30s in good health. The chain joins TRBV5-1 to TRBJ2-5; 9 nucleotides agree with TRBD1. The CDR3 loop is CASSSGTGTVLETQYF. The CDR3 DNA reads as TGCGCCAGCAGCTCCGGGACAGGGACGGTCTTGGAGACCCAGTACTTC.